This TCR beta chain was profiled in a study of blood T cell repertoires in COVID-19. Study as a whole: Italy, Spain and the United States were the sources of the convalescent and acute COVID-19 samples. T cells, B-cell-depleted T cells, or PBMCs provided the cDNA or gDNA that served as material.

The CDR3 runs to 13 residues. The germline V gene has CDR1 MDHEN and CDR2 SYDVKM. The ends lost 7 bases at V and 5 bases at J; junction bases unmatched: 4. Per the original data handling: How many nucleated cells were present was estimated from reference gene primer amplification. TCRdb keeps only in-frame clones here, not all; method: immunoSEQ multiplex PCR. For V, J and clone size, that table is used; D and trimming come from the DNA. The sample lists 200,000 or so clones, roughly 80% occurring once. V is TRBV28 and J is TRBJ1-3; TRBD1 matches at 8 bases. Sequences were obtained from peripheral blood. The TCR was taken from a woman between 40 and 50 years old with acute or convalescent COVID-19. The CDR3 is CASIRTGRNTIYF. CDR3 DNA sequence: TGTGCCAGCATCCGGACAGGGAGAAACACCATATATTTT.